This TCR beta chain was sequenced in a study of regulatory T cells in long-lasting Graves disease. There are 12 residues in the CDR3. V was cut by 7 bases and J by 5 bases, with 14 bases left in between. Germline V gene lookup returns CDR1 SQVTM and CDR2 ANQGSEA. Regarding time point: newly diagnosed GD, antithyroid drugs for less than 3 months. TCR sequences were obtained from RNA taken from PBMCs. Relying on iRepertoire HTBI primers and Arm-PCR of CDR3 regions, the team built TCR beta libraries. TCRdb re-called the multiplex PCR reads through MiXCR, storing one row per CDR3 protein. Here the sample spans fewer than 550,000 distinct CDR3 sequences, more than 15% being singletons. This clonotype turned up a few times. These sequences were also reported in another study, on T cells in Graves' hyperthyroidism and ophthalmopathy.

The sequencing used peripheral blood mononuclear cells (PBMCs), collected at new diagnosis, from a patient treated with antithyroid drugs. This chain links TRBV29-1 with TRBJ1-1, with D possibly being TRBD1 (5 bases). The clonotype comes from a woman aged 35-60 years with Graves disease. CDR3 DNA: TGCAGCGCCCTGGGGGGGGGGACTGAAGCTTTCTTT. Protein sequence: CSALGGGTEAFF.